This T cell receptor (beta chain) was found in a study of blood T cell repertoires in COVID-19. Looking at the study overall: Acute and convalescent COVID-19 samples came from the United States, Italy and Spain.

Participants were aged roughly 18 to 90 years, lived in under 30 US areas, and enrolled virtually. Contact with a PCR-confirmed or clinician-diagnosed COVID-19 case occurred within 2 weeks of entry. The CDR3 has 14 amino acids. Germline V gives CDR1 SGHVS, CDR2 FQNEAQ. Trimming left V 1 base short and J 2 bases short, with 7 bases between. Original methodology: The assay estimated nucleated cells by amplifying reference gene primers. Clones were read by immunoSEQ multiplex PCR, and TCRdb kept only the in-frame ones, dropping some. The V and J calls and clone size are taken from that table; D and trimming were inferred from the DNA. The table shows around 400,000 clones, with around nine tenths occurring only once.

The J gene is TRBJ2-3, the V gene TRBV7-8, with a tentative D call TRBD2 (6 bases). This sequence was found in a woman aged 18-30 years who had been exposed to COVID-19. The sequencing sample was made of PBMCs or T cells enriched from blood (not recorded which). The CDR3, as DNA: TGTGCCAGCAGCTTAGGGACTAACACAGATACGCAGTATTTT. Protein: CASSLGTNTDTQYF.